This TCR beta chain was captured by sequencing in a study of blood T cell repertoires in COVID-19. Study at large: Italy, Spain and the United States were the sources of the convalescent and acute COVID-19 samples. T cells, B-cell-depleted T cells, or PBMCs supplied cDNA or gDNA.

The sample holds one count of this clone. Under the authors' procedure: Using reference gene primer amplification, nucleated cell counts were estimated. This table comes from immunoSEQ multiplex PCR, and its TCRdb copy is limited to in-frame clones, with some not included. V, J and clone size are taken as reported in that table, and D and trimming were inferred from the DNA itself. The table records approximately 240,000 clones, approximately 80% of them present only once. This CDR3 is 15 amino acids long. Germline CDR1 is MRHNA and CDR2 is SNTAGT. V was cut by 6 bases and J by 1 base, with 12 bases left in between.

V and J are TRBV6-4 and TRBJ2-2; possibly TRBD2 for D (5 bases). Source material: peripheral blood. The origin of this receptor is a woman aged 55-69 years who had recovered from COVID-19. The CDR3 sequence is CASSAGGLNTGELFF. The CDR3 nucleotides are TGTGCCAGCAGCGCCGGCGGACTGAACACCGGGGAGCTGTTTTTT.